This T cell receptor (beta chain) was profiled in a study of T cell responses to AZD1222 COVID-19 vaccine. Germline V gene lookup returns CDR1 SGHRS and CDR2 YFSETQ. The germline V and J ends were trimmed by 0 bases and 0 bases, with 9 bases remaining between them. The length of the CDR3 is 15 residues. Here immunoSEQ multiplex PCR was the method, and the copy in TCRdb shows in-frame clones only, minus some. The table has some 90,000 clones, 89% seen once. The TCR comes from an adult in good health. The V and J genes are TRBV5-1 and TRBJ1-1; the D is unclear. The sample here was peripheral blood, taken on day 0 of AZD1222 vaccination. CDR3 coding DNA: TGCGCCAGCAGCTTGGCGGCGACTCTGAACACTGAAGCTTTCTTT. This gives the protein CASSLAATLNTEAFF.